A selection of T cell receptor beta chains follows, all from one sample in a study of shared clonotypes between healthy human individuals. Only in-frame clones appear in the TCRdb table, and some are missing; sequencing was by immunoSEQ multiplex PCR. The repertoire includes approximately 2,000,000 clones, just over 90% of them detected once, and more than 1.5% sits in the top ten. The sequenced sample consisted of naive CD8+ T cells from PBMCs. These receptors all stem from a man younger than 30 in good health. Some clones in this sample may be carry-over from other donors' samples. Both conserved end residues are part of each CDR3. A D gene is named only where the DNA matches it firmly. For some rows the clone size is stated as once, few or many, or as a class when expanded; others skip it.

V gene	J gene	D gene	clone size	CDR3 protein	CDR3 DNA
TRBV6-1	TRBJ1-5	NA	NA	CASSERSSNQPQHF	TGTGCCAGCAGTGAAAGAAGTAGCAATCAGCCCCAGCATTTT
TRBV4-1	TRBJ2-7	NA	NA	CASSQNPRYEQYF	TGCGCCAGCAGCCAAAACCCCCGCTACGAGCAGTACTTC
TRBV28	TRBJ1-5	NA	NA	CASSPNYMRTGQPQHF	TGTGCCAGCAGTCCGAATTATATGAGGACGGGACAGCCCCAGCATTTT
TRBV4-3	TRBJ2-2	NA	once	CASSQDSSRTGELFF	TGCGCCAGCAGCCAAGATTCTAGTAGGACCGGGGAGCTGTTTTTT
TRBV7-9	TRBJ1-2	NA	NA	CASSFAGTTDGYTF	TGTGCCAGCAGCTTCGCCGGGACAACGGATGGCTACACCTTC
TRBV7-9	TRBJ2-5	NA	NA	CASSATPRGMETQYF	TGTGCCAGCAGCGCTACCCCCCGGGGGATGGAGACCCAGTACTTC
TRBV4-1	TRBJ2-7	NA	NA	CASSQVRGSYEQYF	TGCGCCAGCAGCCAAGTCAGGGGCAGTTACGAGCAGTACTTC
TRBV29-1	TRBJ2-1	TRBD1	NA	CSVEPTGTGGLDEQFF	TGCAGCGTGGAACCCACCGGGACAGGGGGCCTCGATGAGCAGTTCTTC
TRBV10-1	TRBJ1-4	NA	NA	CASSESKGSDEKLFF	TGCGCCAGCAGTGAGTCAAAAGGGTCTGATGAAAAACTGTTTTTT
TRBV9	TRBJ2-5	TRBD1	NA	CASSVWGTDKETQYF	TGTGCCAGCAGCGTATGGGGGACAGACAAAGAGACCCAGTACTTC
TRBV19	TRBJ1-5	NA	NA	CATSLFGGGHQPQHF	TGTGCCACATCTCTTTTTGGGGGAGGCCATCAGCCCCAGCATTTT
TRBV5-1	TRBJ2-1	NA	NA	CASSLALSLSTYNEQFF	TGCGCCAGCAGCTTGGCCCTCAGCTTATCTACCTACAATGAGCAGTTCTTC
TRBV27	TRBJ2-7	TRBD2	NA	CASSSGLAGAYEQYF	TGTGCCAGCAGTTCCGGACTAGCGGGAGCCTACGAGCAGTACTTC
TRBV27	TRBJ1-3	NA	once	CASSSPLAGNTIYF	TGTGCCAGCAGTTCCCCGTTAGCTGGAAACACCATATATTTT
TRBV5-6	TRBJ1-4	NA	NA	CASSPWTAFNEKLFF	TGTGCCAGCAGCCCGTGGACAGCTTTTAATGAAAAACTGTTTTTT
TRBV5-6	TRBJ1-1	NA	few	CASTWGTGIQAFF	TGTGCCAGCACCTGGGGCACCGGGATACAAGCTTTCTTT
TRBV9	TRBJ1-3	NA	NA	CASSVAKVTSGNTIYF	TGTGCCAGCAGCGTAGCTAAGGTGACCTCTGGAAACACCATATATTTT
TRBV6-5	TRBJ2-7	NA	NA	CASSRLRGYEQYF	TGTGCCAGCAGTCGCCTTCGGGGGTACGAGCAGTACTTC
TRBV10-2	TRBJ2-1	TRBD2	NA	CASSVLGAGDNEQFF	TGCGCCAGCAGTGTACTCGGGGCGGGGGACAATGAGCAGTTCTTC
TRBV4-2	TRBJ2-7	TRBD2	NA	CASSQVGTSGYSSYEQYF	TGTGCCAGCAGCCAAGTCGGGACTAGCGGATACAGCTCCTACGAGCAGTACTTC
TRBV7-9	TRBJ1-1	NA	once	CASSLGQMNTEAFF	TGTGCCAGCAGCCTTGGACAGATGAACACTGAAGCTTTCTTT
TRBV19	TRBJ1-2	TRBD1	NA	CASARDRDNYGYTF	TGTGCCAGCGCTAGGGACAGGGATAACTATGGCTACACCTTC
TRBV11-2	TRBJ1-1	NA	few	CASSRTFSEAFF	TGTGCCAGCAGCCGGACATTTTCGGAAGCTTTCTTT
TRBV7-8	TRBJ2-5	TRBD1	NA	CASSPRTGQETQYF	TGTGCCAGCAGCCCCCGGACAGGCCAAGAGACCCAGTACTTC
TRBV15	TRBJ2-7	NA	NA	CATSFGQTYEQYF	TGTGCCACCAGCTTCGGACAAACCTACGAGCAGTACTTC
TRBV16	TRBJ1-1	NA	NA	CASSQVLNTEAFF	TGTGCCAGCAGCCAGGTCCTGAACACTGAAGCTTTCTTT
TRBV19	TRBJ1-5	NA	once	CASSIWGAHYQPQHF	TGTGCCAGTAGTATTTGGGGGGCGCATTATCAGCCCCAGCATTTT
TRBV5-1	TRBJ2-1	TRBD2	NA	CASSLSSGRFGEQFF	TGCGCCAGCAGCTTGTCTAGCGGGAGATTTGGTGAGCAGTTCTTC
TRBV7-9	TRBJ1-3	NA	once	CASSYFPGAFSGNTIYF	TGTGCCAGCAGTTATTTTCCGGGAGCCTTCTCTGGAAACACCATATATTTT
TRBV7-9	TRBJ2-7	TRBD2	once	CASSDQARGGREQYF	TGTGCCAGCAGCGACCAAGCGCGGGGGGGGCGCGAGCAGTACTTC
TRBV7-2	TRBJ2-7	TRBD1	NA	CASSGHRGFPYEQYF	TGTGCCAGCAGCGGTCACAGGGGATTCCCCTACGAGCAGTACTTC
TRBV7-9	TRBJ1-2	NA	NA	CASSLGRPSDGYTF	TGTGCCAGCAGCTTAGGAAGGCCTTCGGATGGCTACACCTTC
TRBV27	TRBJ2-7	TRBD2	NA	CASSLVAGGPSYEQYF	TGTGCCAGCAGTTTAGTAGCGGGAGGGCCTTCCTACGAGCAGTACTTC
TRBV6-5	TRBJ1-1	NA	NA	CASSPVRGGDSEAFF	TGTGCCAGCAGTCCGGTCCGTGGCGGAGACTCTGAAGCTTTCTTT
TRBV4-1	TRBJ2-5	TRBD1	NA	CASSQGPGQGSHQETQYF	TGCGCCAGCAGCCAAGGGCCGGGACAGGGATCCCACCAAGAGACCCAGTACTTC